The clone carrying this TCR beta chain has ten or more counts. The antigen is undetermined. The data derive from a study of T-cell reconstitution after alpha-beta-depleted transplantation in children. Study-level findings and limits: From newly produced T cells came most of the T-cell counts and diversity one year after transplant. Reportedly, only several hundred clones from non-depleted graft cells drove alpha-beta T-cell counts at about two months. Some patients showed high day-60 TCRbeta diversity, which derived from surviving recipient T cells and thymic progenitors.

From germline, CDR1 is SQVTM and CDR2 ANQGSEA. Losses at the gene ends were 3 bases for V and 4 bases for J; bases not matched to a gene: 12. The CDR3 sequence is 16 residues long. Using unique molecular identifiers, the investigators prepared the TCRbeta library. TCRdb re-derived calls from the PCR reads in MiXCR, one entry per CDR3 protein. The repertoire holds just under 250,000 distinct CDR3 sequences, more than 20% seen once, with roughly 2.6% in the top ten. This clonotype was sampled from a girl aged 2-15 years with Fanconi anemia, due to receive a stem cell transplant. The sample consisted of PBMCs, taken before TCRalphabeta/CD19-depleted stem cell transplant. The chain has TRBV29-1 and TRBJ2-1, with 7 nucleotides matching TRBD2. The CDR3 DNA follows: TGCAGCGTTGAGGGAACTAGCGCACCACTATACAATGAGCAGTTCTTC. Its translation: CSVEGTSAPLYNEQFF.